Listed here are 32 T cell receptor beta chains from one sample, sequenced in a study of long-term antiretroviral therapy in people with HIV. Sequencing used immunoSEQ v3.0 at survey level. Clones were sequenced by immunoSEQ multiplex PCR, and TCRdb holds only the in-frame ones, with some missing. Among about 30,000 clones listed, around 94% were seen once. The starting material was unsorted PBMCs, obtained around 5.5 years after starting antiretroviral therapy. Source of these receptors: a woman aged 45-65 years with HIV.

The gene calls are TRBV6-1 and TRBJ2-2, with TRBD1 matching over 7 bases. The CDR3 sequence is 11 residues long. The germline gives CDR1 MNHNS, CDR2 SASEGT. Germline trimming cut 10 bases from V and 6 bases from J; bases unmatched to any gene: 2. The DNA of the CDR3 is TGTGCCACAACAGGGGCCGGGGAGCTGTTTTTT. Amino acid sequence: CATTGAGELFF.

This chain connects TRBV7-9 to TRBJ2-5, with a tentative D call TRBD1 (5 bases). CDR1 and CDR2 from the germline V gene are SEHNR and FQNEAQ (reference sequence). The CDR3 length is 13 residues. Trimming cost V 6 bases and J 4 bases, with 12 bases left between them. CDR3: CASSLGVSETQYF. The CDR3 nucleotides read TGTGCCAGCAGTCTAGGGGTTTCAGAGACCCAGTACTTC.

The V gene is TRBV30, the J gene TRBJ2-7; maybe TRBD2 (6 bases). This CDR3 spans 14 amino acids. The germline V and J ends were trimmed by 4 bases and 0 bases, with 13 bases remaining between them. CDR1 GTSNPN and CDR2 SVGIG come from the germline V gene (reference sequence). The CDR3 DNA is TGTGCCTGGAAGCGGGCCGGATCCTCCTACGAGCAGTACTTC. It translates to CAWKRAGSSYEQYF.

The chain has TRBV4-3 and TRBJ1-2; TRBD1 matches 10 bases. The CDR3 is 16 residues long. Germline V gives CDR1 LGHNA, CDR2 YSLEER. V shed 3 bases and J 10 bases; nucleotides not matched to a gene: 14. The DNA for the CDR3 is TGCGCCAGCAGCCATGGAACGGGACAGGGGATTCAGGCCTACACCTTC. Translation gives CASSHGTGQGIQAYTF.

In DNA form, the CDR3 reads TGTGCCAGCAGTGGGACCCTCAGAAACACTGAAGCTTTCTTT. Translating it yields CASSGTLRNTEAFF. J is TRBJ1-1 and V is TRBV27, with D maybe TRBD1 (5 bases). The V end lost 5 bases, the J end lost 2 bases, and 12 bases lay between the germline ends. This CDR3 spans 14 amino acids. The germline CDR1 and CDR2 sequences are MNHEY and SMNVEV (reference sequence).

This clone has a single count. The V gene is TRBV5-1, the J gene TRBJ2-7; the D gene could be TRBD1 or TRBD2 (5 bases each). Germline CDR1 is SGHRS and CDR2 is YFSETQ. Trimming took 3 bases from V and 4 from J, leaving 14 bases between them. CDR3 length: 14 amino acids. The CDR3 is CASSSSQGGYEQYF. The CDR3 DNA follows: TGCGCCAGCAGCTCCAGCCAGGGCGGGTACGAGCAGTACTTC.

The V call is TRBV12-5, the J call TRBJ1-5; D is uncertain. The CDR3 runs 14 residues. V was shortened by 5 bases and J by 4 bases, with 12 bases between the two germline ends. Germline CDR1 and CDR2: LGHNT and FRNRAP. CDR3 sequence reads: CASGPDPGNQPQHF. CDR3 nucleotide sequence: TGTGCTAGTGGTCCCGACCCGGGAAATCAGCCCCAGCATTTT. The full variable domain, rest sourced from reference TRBV12-5 and TRBJ1-5, is DARVTQTPRHKVTEMGQEVTMRCQPILGHNTVFWYRQTMMQGLELLAYFRNRAPLDDSGMPKDRFSAEMPDATLATLKIQPSEPRDSAVYFCASGPDPGNQPQHFGDGTRLSIL.

This rearrangement joins TRBV18 to TRBJ2-1; perhaps TRBD2 as D (5 bases). V was pared by 0 bases and J by 4 bases, with 13 bases between. The germline CDR1 and CDR2 sequences are KGHSH and LQKENI. CDR3 size: 16 residues. The CDR3 coding sequence is TGTGCCAGCTCACCACCCACAACCGGGAATTACAATGAGCAGTTCTTC. Protein sequence: CASSPPTTGNYNEQFF.

The chain couples TRBV30 to TRBJ2-5, with 10 bases aligning to TRBD2. Germline-derived CDR1 and CDR2 are GTSNPN and SVGIG (reference sequence). The CDR3 runs 16 residues. The V segment lost 3 bases and the J segment 0 bases; nucleotides outside the gene matches: 7. The CDR3 is CAWSVERGGYQETQYF. The CDR3 DNA follows: TGTGCCTGGAGCGTAGAGCGGGGGGGGTACCAAGAGACCCAGTACTTC.

This clone turned up a few times. The chain combines TRBV6-5 with TRBJ1-1; D call uncertain. CDR1 and CDR2 from the germline V gene are MNHEY and SVGAGI. The CDR3 has 12 amino acids. Between the trimmed V and J ends, which lost 11 bases and 1 base, there was a span of 11 bases. The CDR3 here is CAAQTPNTEAFF. The CDR3 coding sequence is TGTGCCGCGCAAACACCGAACACTGAAGCTTTCTTT.

J is TRBJ2-5 and V is TRBV19; 11 nucleotides line up with TRBD1. The CDR3 spans 18 residues. V lost 7 bases to trimming and J lost 5 bases; unmatched junction nucleotides: 18. Germline V gene lookup returns CDR1 LNHDA and CDR2 SQIVND (reference sequence). CDR3 in amino acids: CASTGTGGRGGKFETQYF. CDR3 bases: TGTGCCAGTACCGGGACAGGGGGTCGTGGGGGGAAGTTCGAGACCCAGTACTTC.

V is TRBV28 and J is TRBJ1-2, with D tentatively TRBD1 (6 bases). Germline CDR1 is MDHEN and CDR2 is SYDVKM. Trimming shortened V by 2 bases and J by 3 bases, and 19 bases separated the two germline ends. This CDR3 region has 17 residues. The DNA for the CDR3 is TGTGCCAGCAGTTTAGACACACAGGGTGCCCTCGACTATGGCTACACCTTC. Translating it yields CASSLDTQGALDYGYTF.

This chain uses TRBV5-4 with TRBJ2-3; D possibly corresponds to TRBD2 (6 bases). Germline CDR1 is SGHNT and CDR2 is YYREEE (reference sequence). Trimming took 0 bases from V and 3 from J, leaving 11 bases between them. This CDR3 comprises 15 residues. CDR3: CASSLDFGGTDTQYF. The CDR3 DNA reads as TGTGCCAGCAGCTTGGATTTCGGGGGTACAGATACGCAGTATTTT. Supplemented by reference TRBV5-4 and TRBJ2-3, the full variable domain reads ETGVTQSPTHLIKTRGQQVTLRCSSQSGHNTVSWYQQALGQGPQFIFQYYREEENGRGNFPPRFSGLQFPNYSSELNVNALELDDSALYLCASSLDFGGTDTQYFGPGTRLTVL.

The V gene is TRBV2, the J gene TRBJ1-2; 11 bases align to TRBD1. V trimming: 6 bases; J trimming: 5 bases; junction bases outside the gene matches: 5. Germline V gene lookup returns CDR1 SNHLY and CDR2 FYNNEI. This CDR3 region has 14 residues. The CDR3 reads CASRYGDRGYGYTF. For the CDR3, the DNA is TGTGCCAGCAGATATGGGGACAGGGGGTATGGCTACACCTTC.

The CDR3 nucleotides read TGTGCCAGCAGCCCAACAGGGAATTCACCCCTCCACTTT. This sequence encodes CASSPTGNSPLHF. The V gene is TRBV9, the J gene TRBJ1-6; weak D call: TRBD1 (6 bases). The CDR3 contains 13 residues. CDR1 SGDLS and CDR2 YYNGEE come from the germline V gene. The ends were cut back, 4 bases at V and 7 bases at J, with 9 bases in the middle. Full variable domain (outside the CDR3, taken from reference TRBV9 and TRBJ1-6): DSGVTQTPKHLITATGQRVTLRCSPRSGDLSVYWYQQSLDQGLQFLIQYYNGEERAKGNILERFSAQQFPDLHSELNLSSLELGDSALYFCASSPTGNSPLHFGNGTRLTVT.

The V gene is TRBV5-1, the J gene TRBJ2-1; tentatively, D is TRBD1 or TRBD2 (5 bases each). V lost 4 bases and J 5 bases, leaving 10 bases between the germline ends. Germline V CDR1 and CDR2: SGHRS, YFSETQ. The CDR3 totals 13 residues. The CDR3 DNA is TGCGCCAGCAGCATAGGGACGGACAATGAGCAGTTCTTC. This gives the protein CASSIGTDNEQFF.

The rearrangement joins TRBV7-3 to TRBJ1-4, with no clear D. Trimming pared 5 bases from V and 6 bases from J, leaving 16 bases between. Germline V lookup: CDR1 SGHTA, CDR2 FQGTGA. This CDR3 has 15 amino acids. Here the CDR3 DNA reads TGTGCCAGCAGCCTCCACGGACTGGCCGATGAAAAACTGTTTTTT. Translated, it gives CASSLHGLADEKLFF.

The gene calls are TRBV4-3 and TRBJ1-2; 9 positions match TRBD1. The germline gives CDR1 LGHNA, CDR2 YSLEER. The V and J ends lost 4 bases and 8 bases, in that order; junction bases with no gene match: 8. This CDR3 has 14 amino acids. CDR3 loop: CASSPYRGPVGYTF. The CDR3 DNA sequence: TGCGCCAGCAGCCCTTACAGGGGGCCGGTCGGCTACACCTTC.

The chain uses TRBV7-2 and TRBJ2-7; 12 nucleotides match TRBD2. Germline-derived CDR1 and CDR2 are SGHTA and FQGNSA. This CDR3 contains 16 residues. V shed 5 bases and J 3 bases; nucleotides not matched to a gene: 8. The CDR3 here is CASSTRLAGVFYEQYF. CDR3 coding DNA: TGTGCCAGCAGCACCCGACTAGCGGGGGTATTCTACGAGCAGTACTTC.

This chain links TRBV15 with TRBJ2-7, with D possibly being TRBD1 (9 bases). Germline loops: CDR1 LNHNV, CDR2 YYDKDF (reference sequence). The V end was cut by 1 base, the J end by 1 base, with 17 bases between. The CDR3 spans 17 residues. The CDR3 DNA is TGTGCCACCAGCAGAGGGGGCGGGGGGACAGGGTCCTACGAGCAGTACTTC. Translation gives CATSRGGGGTGSYEQYF.

The V and J genes are TRBV7-2 and TRBJ2-7, with D unclear. Per the germline V gene, CDR1 is SGHTA and CDR2 is FQGNSA. This CDR3 region has 13 residues. Trimming took 6 bases from V and 0 from J, leaving 9 bases between them. For the CDR3, the DNA is TGTGCCAGCAGTCTACAGAGCTCCTACGAGCAGTACTTC. Protein product: CASSLQSSYEQYF.

This chain uses TRBV4-3 with TRBJ1-2, with unresolved D. Trimming cost V 6 bases and J 5 bases, with 19 bases left between them. This CDR3 spans 15 amino acids. CDR1 is LGHNA, CDR2 YSLEER, per germline. CDR3 region: CASRGSQALGYGYTF. In nucleotides, the CDR3 is TGCGCCAGCAGAGGATCGCAGGCACTTGGTTATGGCTACACCTTC.

The V and J genes are TRBV7-9 and TRBJ2-1; possible D gene TRBD1, 6 bases. The V and J ends lost 1 base and 8 bases respectively, with 12 bases between them. The CDR3 is 14 amino acids. Per germline, CDR1 SEHNR and CDR2 FQNEAQ (reference sequence). This CDR3 reads CASSLVGEGDEQFF. The CDR3 coding sequence is TGTGCCAGCAGCTTAGTAGGAGAGGGGGATGAGCAGTTCTTC.

The rearrangement links TRBV29-1 to TRBJ1-2, with 7 bases that match TRBD1. The V segment lost 2 bases and the J segment 4 bases; nucleotides outside the gene matches: 7. Germline CDR1 and CDR2: SQVTM and ANQGSEA. The CDR3 runs to 14 residues. CDR3 coding DNA: TGCAGCGTTGAAACAGGGGTCTCCCGCTATGGCTACACCTTC. It codes for CSVETGVSRYGYTF.

The rearrangement uses TRBV6-1 and TRBJ2-2, with 7 positions matching TRBD1. The CDR3 spans 14 residues. The V gene's germline CDR1 is MNHNS and CDR2 SASEGT. V lost 10 bases, J lost 3 bases, and 8 bases stayed unmatched. CDR3 nucleotide sequence: TGTGCCACCATTAGGGACAGATACACCGGGGAGCTGTTTTTT. Protein sequence: CATIRDRYTGELFF.

This chain uses TRBV9 with TRBJ2-5; 8 bases fit TRBD2. V lost 0 bases, J lost 1 base, and 5 bases stayed unmatched. Germline values: CDR1 SGDLS, CDR2 YYNGEE. CDR3 length: 16 residues. The CDR3 region has the DNA TGTGCCAGCAGCGTAGGTGCGGGGGGACTCCAAGAGACCCAGTACTTC. Translating gives CASSVGAGGLQETQYF. Full variable domain (outside the CDR3, taken from reference TRBV9 and TRBJ2-5): DSGVTQTPKHLITATGQRVTLRCSPRSGDLSVYWYQQSLDQGLQFLIQYYNGEERAKGNILERFSAQQFPDLHSELNLSSLELGDSALYFCASSVGAGGLQETQYFGPGTRLLVL.

The chain has TRBV5-8 and TRBJ1-1; D uncertain. Trimming removed 1 base at V and 0 bases at J, with 13 bases between. This CDR3 contains 16 residues. Germline V CDR1 and CDR2: SGHTS, YDEGEE. CDR3 bases: TGTGCCAGCAGCTTGACGGTCAAGGATATGAACACTGAAGCTTTCTTT. Its protein is CASSLTVKDMNTEAFF. Full variable domain (rest looked up from reference TRBV5-8 and TRBJ1-1): EAGVTQSPTHLIKTRGQQATLRCSPISGHTSVYWYQQALGLGLQFLLWYDEGEERNRGNFPPRFSGRQFPNYSSELNVNALELEDSALYLCASSLTVKDMNTEAFFGQGTRLTVV.

This sequence joins TRBV30 and TRBJ1-1; D is unresolved. Per the germline V gene, CDR1 is GTSNPN and CDR2 is SVGIG (reference sequence). CDR3 length: 15 amino acids. Trimming took 3 bases from V and 1 from J, leaving 15 bases between them. The CDR3 protein is CAWSVRLTANTEAFF. The CDR3 bases are TGTGCCTGGAGCGTACGTCTTACAGCGAACACTGAAGCTTTCTTT.

The chain recombines TRBV7-6 with TRBJ2-1; D possibly uses TRBD1 or TRBD2 (5 bases each). Germline CDR1 is SGHVS and CDR2 is FNYEAQ. The V and J ends lost 1 base and 7 bases respectively, with 20 bases between them. The CDR3 loop spans 17 amino acids. CDR3 in DNA: TGTGCCAGCAGCTTAGGCCCCGCTTCCAGCAGGGAGAATGAGCAGTTCTTC. It yields the protein CASSLGPASSRENEQFF.

The sample holds one count of this clone. This chain uses TRBV13 with TRBJ2-1; 12 positions match TRBD2. The CDR3 runs 16 residues. The ends lost 2 bases at V and 8 bases at J; junction bases unmatched: 7. Germline V gene sequence: CDR1 PRHDT, CDR2 FYEKMQ (reference sequence). The CDR3 spells CASSLLAGGGLDEQFF. The CDR3 nucleotides are TGTGCCAGCAGCTTACTAGCGGGGGGGGGATTGGATGAGCAGTTCTTC.

This rearrangement joins TRBV2 to TRBJ1-1, with 7 bases lining up with TRBD1. In germline, CDR1 is SNHLY, CDR2 FYNNEI. The length of the CDR3 is 13 residues. Germline trimming cut 4 bases from V and 1 base from J; bases unmatched to any gene: 0. The DNA for the CDR3 is TGTGCCAGCAGTGGACAGGGGAACACTGAAGCTTTCTTT. It encodes CASSGQGNTEAFF.

This clone has just a few counts. This chain connects TRBV27 to TRBJ2-7, with 8 bases aligning to TRBD2. Losses at the gene ends were 5 bases for V and 0 bases for J; bases not matched to a gene: 6. Germline V lookup: CDR1 MNHEY, CDR2 SMNVEV (reference sequence). The CDR3 has 15 amino acids. The DNA of the CDR3 is TGTGCCAGCAGTCTAACCGGGGGGGGCTCCTACGAGCAGTACTTC. Protein product: CASSLTGGGSYEQYF.